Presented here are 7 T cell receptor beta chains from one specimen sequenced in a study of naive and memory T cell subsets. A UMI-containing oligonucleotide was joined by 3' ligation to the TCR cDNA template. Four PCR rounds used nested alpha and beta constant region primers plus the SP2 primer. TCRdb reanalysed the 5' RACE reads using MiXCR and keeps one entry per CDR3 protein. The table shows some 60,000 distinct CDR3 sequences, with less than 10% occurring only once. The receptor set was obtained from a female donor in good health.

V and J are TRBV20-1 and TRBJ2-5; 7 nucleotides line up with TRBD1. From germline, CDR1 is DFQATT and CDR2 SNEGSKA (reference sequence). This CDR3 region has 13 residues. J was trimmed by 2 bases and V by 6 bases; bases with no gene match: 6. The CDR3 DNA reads TGCAGTGCGCACCGGGACAGACAAGAGACCCAGTACTTC. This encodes CSAHRDRQETQYF.

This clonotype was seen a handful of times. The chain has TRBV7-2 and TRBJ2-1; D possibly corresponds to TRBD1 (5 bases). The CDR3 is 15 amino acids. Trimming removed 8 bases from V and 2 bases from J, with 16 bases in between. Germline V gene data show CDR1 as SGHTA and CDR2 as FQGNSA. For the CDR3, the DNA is TGTGCCAGCCGGACCCTAGACAGTGCCTACAATGAGCAGTTCTTC. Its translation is CASRTLDSAYNEQFF.

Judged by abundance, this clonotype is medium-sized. CDR3 sequence: CASSLYRANNEQFF. Written as DNA, the CDR3 is TGTGCCAGCAGCTTATACCGGGCAAACAATGAGCAGTTCTTC. The chain uses TRBV9 and TRBJ2-1; D unclear. The germline V and J ends were trimmed by 4 bases and 5 bases, with 13 bases remaining between them. This CDR3 is built from 14 residues. The germline CDR1 and CDR2 sequences are SGDLS and YYNGEE.

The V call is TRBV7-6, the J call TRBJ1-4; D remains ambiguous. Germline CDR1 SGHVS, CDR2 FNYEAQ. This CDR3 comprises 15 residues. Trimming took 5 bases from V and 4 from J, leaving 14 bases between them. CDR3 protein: CASSPYSGFNEKLFF. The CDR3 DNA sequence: TGTGCCAGCAGCCCATATTCTGGGTTTAATGAAAAACTGTTTTTT.

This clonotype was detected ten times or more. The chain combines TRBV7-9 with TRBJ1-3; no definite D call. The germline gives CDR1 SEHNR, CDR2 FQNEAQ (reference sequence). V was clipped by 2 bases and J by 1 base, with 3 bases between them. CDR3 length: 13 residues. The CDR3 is CASSLRSGNTIYF. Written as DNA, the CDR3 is TGTGCCAGCAGCTTAAGGTCTGGAAACACCATATATTTT.

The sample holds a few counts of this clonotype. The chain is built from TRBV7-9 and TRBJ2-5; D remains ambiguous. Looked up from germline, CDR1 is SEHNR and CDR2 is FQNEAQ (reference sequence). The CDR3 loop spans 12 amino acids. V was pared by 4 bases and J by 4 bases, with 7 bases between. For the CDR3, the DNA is TGTGCCAGCAGCTCCACGGCAGAGACCCAGTACTTC. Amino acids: CASSSTAETQYF. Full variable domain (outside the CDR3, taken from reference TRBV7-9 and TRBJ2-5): DTGVSQNPRHKITKRGQNVTFRCDPISEHNRLYWYRQTLGQGPEFLTYFQNEAQLEKSRLLSDRFSAERPKGSFSTLEIQRTEQGDSAMYLCASSSTAETQYFGPGTRLLVL.

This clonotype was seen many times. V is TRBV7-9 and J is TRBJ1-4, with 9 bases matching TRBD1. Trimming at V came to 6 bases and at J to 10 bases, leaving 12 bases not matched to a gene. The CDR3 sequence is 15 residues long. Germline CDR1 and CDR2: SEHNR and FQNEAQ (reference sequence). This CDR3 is CASSSPGQGIGKLFF. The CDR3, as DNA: TGTGCCAGCAGTTCACCGGGACAGGGAATAGGAAAACTGTTTTTT.